The 18 T cell receptor beta chains listed next were all sequenced from one sample in a study of OX40 agonist ivuxolimab in advanced cancers. This table comes from immunoSEQ multiplex PCR, and its TCRdb copy is limited to in-frame clones, with some not included. Of tens of thousands of clones in the sample, under 90% were seen once. The sequencing used CD4+ or CD8+ T cells sorted from blood, collected in a trial of the OX40 agonist ivuxolimab. All receptors come from an adult with an advanced solid tumor such as melanoma, head and neck, liver or kidney cancer.

This clone was detected only once. CDR3 bases: TGTGCCAGTAGTTCCAGCTACGAGCAGTACTTC. Protein sequence: CASSSSYEQYF. The chain links TRBV19 to TRBJ2-7; D gene unclear. This CDR3 has 11 amino acids. Per the germline V gene, CDR1 is LNHDA and CDR2 is SQIVND (reference sequence). V lost 5 bases and J 3 bases, leaving 5 bases between the germline ends.

As DNA, the CDR3 is TGTGCCAGCAGCGAACAGGGAGGAACTGAAGCTTTCTTT. This sequence encodes CASSEQGGTEAFF. J is TRBJ1-1 and V is TRBV9, with a weak D call TRBD1 (6 bases). V lost 3 bases and J lost 5, with 11 bases in between. The CDR3 is 13 residues long. CDR1 SGDLS and CDR2 YYNGEE come from the germline V gene.

The chain employs TRBV9 and TRBJ2-1, with 9 bases matching TRBD2. The CDR3 consists of 17 residues. J lost 0 bases, V lost 0 bases, and 4 bases had no gene match. CDR1 and CDR2 (germline): SGDLS, YYNGEE. DNA of the CDR3: TGTGCCAGCAGCGTAGCTCGGGGACTAGCCTCCTACAATGAGCAGTTCTTC. This codes for CASSVARGLASYNEQFF. Complete variable domain (other parts from reference TRBV9 and TRBJ2-1): DSGVTQTPKHLITATGQRVTLRCSPRSGDLSVYWYQQSLDQGLQFLIQYYNGEERAKGNILERFSAQQFPDLHSELNLSSLELGDSALYFCASSVARGLASYNEQFFGPGTRLTVL.

The rearrangement joins TRBV19 to TRBJ1-2; TRBD1 matches 8 bases. The CDR3 contains 13 residues. The V and J ends lost 6 bases and 8 bases, in that order; junction bases with no gene match: 8. The germline V gene has CDR1 LNHDA and CDR2 SQIVND (reference sequence). The CDR3 DNA reads TGTGCCAGTAGCAAGGACAGGGTGAGCGGCTACACCTTC. It encodes CASSKDRVSGYTF.

The chain uses TRBV9 and TRBJ2-5; 7 nucleotides match TRBD1. Germline assignment: CDR1 SGDLS and CDR2 YYNGEE. The V gene end was trimmed by 0 bases and the J gene end by 7 bases; junction bases not matched to a gene: 6. This CDR3 is built from 14 residues. CDR3 coding DNA: TGTGCCAGCAGCGTAGACAGGGGTGGTGGGACCCAGTACTTC. Translation: CASSVDRGGGTQYF.

The chain is built from TRBV5-1 and TRBJ1-3; D is unclear. CDR1 and CDR2 (germline): SGHRS, YFSETQ. The CDR3 covers 14 residues. The V and J ends lost 0 bases and 2 bases respectively, with 6 bases between them. This CDR3 reads CASSLGEPGNTIYF. The DNA of the CDR3 is TGCGCCAGCAGCTTGGGGGAGCCTGGAAACACCATATATTTT. The full variable domain, in which reference TRBV5-1 and TRBJ1-3 provide the parts outside the CDR3, is KAGVTQTPRYLIKTRGQQVTLSCSPISGHRSVSWYQQTPGQGLQFLFEYFSETQRNKGNFPGRFSGRQFSNSRSEMNVSTLELGDSALYLCASSLGEPGNTIYFGEGSWLTVV.

The V and J genes are TRBV5-5 and TRBJ1-5; D gene ambiguous. The germline V gene has CDR1 SGHKS and CDR2 YYEKEE (reference sequence). Trimming cost V 4 bases and J 9 bases, with 14 bases left between them. This CDR3 comprises 13 residues. This CDR3 is CASSLDSGAPQHF. The CDR3 coding sequence is TGTGCCAGCAGCCTGGACTCTGGTGCGCCCCAGCATTTT.

The chain joins TRBV27 to TRBJ2-7; 8 bases are shared with TRBD2. The CDR3 runs 14 residues. Germline values: CDR1 MNHEY, CDR2 SMNVEV (reference sequence). Unmatched junction bases numbered 7, after V lost 5 bases and J lost 4 bases. DNA for the CDR3: TGTGCCAGCAGTCCCTTCCGGGGGGGGTACGAGCAGTACTTC. It specifies CASSPFRGGYEQYF.

The chain is built from TRBV19 and TRBJ2-5; D is undetermined. The CDR3 loop spans 13 amino acids. The germline V gene has CDR1 LNHDA and CDR2 SQIVND (reference sequence). Trimming stripped 5 bases from V and 3 bases from J, with 10 bases between. The CDR3 loop reads CASSGSIEETQYF. CDR3 in DNA: TGTGCCAGTAGTGGCAGCATAGAAGAGACCCAGTACTTC.

This clone has just a few counts. This chain links TRBV2 with TRBJ1-3, with D perhaps TRBD1 (6 bases). V lost 4 bases and J lost 4, with 8 bases in between. The CDR3 length is 13 residues. Germline CDR1 SNHLY, CDR2 FYNNEI. The CDR3 DNA reads TGTGCCAGCAGTGGGACAGTCGGAAACACCATATATTTT. It encodes CASSGTVGNTIYF.

The chain uses TRBV7-2 and TRBJ1-1; D not resolved. V shed 0 bases and J shed 6 bases, with 14 bases lying between them. The germline gives CDR1 SGHTA, CDR2 FQGNSA. This CDR3 contains 15 residues. The CDR3 here is CASSLARGGFAEAFF. The CDR3 nucleotides are TGTGCCAGCAGCTTAGCGCGGGGAGGATTCGCTGAAGCTTTCTTT.

V usage is TRBV5-1 and J usage is TRBJ1-2; D is ambiguous. CDR1 SGHRS and CDR2 YFSETQ come from the germline V gene. The CDR3 sequence is 13 residues long. Trimming shortened V by 0 bases and J by 2 bases, and 5 bases separated the two germline ends. CDR3 nucleotides: TGCGCCAGCAGCTTGGACGGGAACTATGGCTACACCTTC. Protein: CASSLDGNYGYTF.

This rearrangement joins TRBV5-8 to TRBJ1-2; TRBD1 matches 7 bases. The CDR3 length is 18 residues. V gave up 0 bases and J gave up 0 bases; unmatched junction bases: 11. CDR1 is SGHTS and CDR2 is YDEGEE in the germline V gene. The CDR3 nucleotides are TGTGCCAGCAGCTTGGAGGGGGCCTCGAGGAGAGCTAACTATGGCTACACCTTC. This codes for CASSLEGASRRANYGYTF.

The J gene is TRBJ2-3, the V gene TRBV27; D ambiguous. The CDR3 totals 13 residues. CDR1 is MNHEY and CDR2 is SMNVEV in the germline V gene (reference sequence). V was cut by 8 bases and J by 5 bases, with 14 bases left in between. The CDR3 coding sequence is TGTGCCAGCGGCCCACACGGCGGAGATACGCAGTATTTT. Translating it yields CASGPHGGDTQYF.

The J gene is TRBJ1-2, the V gene TRBV11-1, with D possibly being TRBD1 (6 bases). Trimming took off 5 bases at V and 5 bases at J, with 12 bases between the two ends. From germline, CDR1 is SGHAT and CDR2 FQDESV (reference sequence). The CDR3 is made up of 13 amino acids. CDR3 DNA sequence: TGTGCCAGCAGCCCTGTTACAGGGTATGGCTACACCTTC. It translates to CASSPVTGYGYTF.

Only a few counts were recorded for this clone. The rearrangement uses TRBV28 and TRBJ2-4; tentatively, D is TRBD2 (7 bases). The CDR3 spans 18 residues. Germline CDR1 reads MDHEN; CDR2 reads SYDVKM. V lost 7 bases and J lost 6, with 28 bases in between. DNA of the CDR3: TGTGCCAGCACTAATCTTGCCGGGGGGCGAAGTGGTGTAAACATTCAGTACTTC. Its translation is CASTNLAGGRSGVNIQYF.

The chain links TRBV7-8 to TRBJ1-2; D possibly corresponds to TRBD1 (5 bases). Looked up from germline, CDR1 is SGHVS and CDR2 is FQNEAQ. The length of the CDR3 is 15 residues. V was trimmed by 4 bases and J by 0 bases, leaving 12 bases between them. CDR3 residues: CASSWGRKTNYGYTF. CDR3 coding DNA: TGTGCCAGCAGCTGGGGACGGAAAACTAACTATGGCTACACCTTC.

The rearrangement uses TRBV25-1 and TRBJ2-7; 10 bases are a match to TRBD2. This CDR3 is 15 amino acids long. The trim removed 1 base at V and 6 bases at J, leaving 6 bases unmatched. Germline lookup yields CDR1 MGHDK and CDR2 SYGVNS. The CDR3 sequence: CASSESAGGAPEQYF. The CDR3 DNA reads TGTGCCAGCAGTGAATCAGCGGGAGGGGCCCCCGAGCAGTACTTC.